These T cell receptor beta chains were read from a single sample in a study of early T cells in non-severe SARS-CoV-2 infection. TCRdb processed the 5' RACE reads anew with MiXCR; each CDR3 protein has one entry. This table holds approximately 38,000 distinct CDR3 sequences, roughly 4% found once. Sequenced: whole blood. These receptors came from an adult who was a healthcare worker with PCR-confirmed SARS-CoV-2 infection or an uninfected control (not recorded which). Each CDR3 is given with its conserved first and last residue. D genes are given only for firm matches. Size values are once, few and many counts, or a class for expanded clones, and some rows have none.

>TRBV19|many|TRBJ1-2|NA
TGTGCCAGTAGTATCGGTAGGGGCACCAACTATGGCTACACCTTC
CASSIGRGTNYGYTF
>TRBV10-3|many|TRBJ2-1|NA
TGTGCCATCAGTGAGAGGTGGGAGTTCGACAATGAGCAGTTCTTC
CAISERWEFDNEQFF
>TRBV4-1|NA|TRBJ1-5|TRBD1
TGCGCCAGCAGCCAAGAACAGGGGCAGGGCAATCAGCCCCAGCATTTT
CASSQEQGQGNQPQHF
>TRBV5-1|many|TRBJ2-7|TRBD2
TGCGCCAGCAGCTTGGGGGGACTAGCGGCCTACGAGCAGTACTTC
CASSLGGLAAYEQYF
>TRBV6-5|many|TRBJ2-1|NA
TGTGCCAGCAGTACCGGTCAGGGGGGCTACAATGAGCAGTTCTTC
CASSTGQGGYNEQFF
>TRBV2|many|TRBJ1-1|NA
TGTGCCAGCAGTGAAGAACGGGTCGTGGAGGACACTGAAGCTTTCTTT
CASSEERVVEDTEAFF
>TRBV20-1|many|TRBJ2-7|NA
TGCAGTGCTAGCCCCCCGGCTGGGGCCTACGAGCAGTACTTC
CSASPPAGAYEQYF
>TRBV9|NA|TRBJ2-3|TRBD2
TGTGCCAGCAGCGTAGGTGGCGGGAGCTTGGATACGCAGTATTTT
CASSVGGGSLDTQYF
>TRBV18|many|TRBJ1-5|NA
TGTGCCAGCTCACCTCCTCAGGGAAGCAATCAGCCCCAGCATTTT
CASSPPQGSNQPQHF
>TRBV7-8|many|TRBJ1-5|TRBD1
TGTGCCAGCAGCTCTGGACAGGGCCTAGGGACCCAGCATTTT
CASSSGQGLGTQHF
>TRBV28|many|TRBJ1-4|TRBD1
TGTGCCAGCAGGATGGACAGGGGGCGCACTAATGAAAAACTGTTTTTT
CASRMDRGRTNEKLFF
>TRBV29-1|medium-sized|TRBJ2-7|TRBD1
TGCAGCGTTGAGGGAGGACAGGGGGCCGCCTACGAGCAGTACTTC
CSVEGGQGAAYEQYF
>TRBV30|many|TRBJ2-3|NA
TGTGCCTGGGGACCGGGAAATACGCAGTATTTT
CAWGPGNTQYF
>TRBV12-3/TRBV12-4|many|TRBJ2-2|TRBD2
TGTGCCAGCAGTCCGGGACTAGCGGGAGGGGGAACGACCGGGGAGCTGTTTTTT
CASSPGLAGGGTTGELFF
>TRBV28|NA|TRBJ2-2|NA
TGTGCCAGCAGTTTAAATGCCCCTGGGGAGCTGTTTTTT
CASSLNAPGELFF
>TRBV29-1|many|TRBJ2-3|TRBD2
TGCAGCATCGAGCGGGGGGGTACAGATACGCAGTATTTT
CSIERGGTDTQYF
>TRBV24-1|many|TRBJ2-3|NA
TGTGCCACCAGTGAACCAGGGAGCCTTGGCCCAGATACGCAGTATTTT
CATSEPGSLGPDTQYF
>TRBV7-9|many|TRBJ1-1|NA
TGTGCCAGCAGCCGTTCCTATAACACTGAAGCTTTCTTT
CASSRSYNTEAFF
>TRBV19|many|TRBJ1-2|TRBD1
TGTGCCAGTAGTATTGCCGGGACAGGCACTAACTATGGCTACACCTTC
CASSIAGTGTNYGYTF
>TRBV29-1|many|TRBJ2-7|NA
TGCAGCGTTGTTGTGGGGCCGAACTACGAGCAGTACTTC
CSVVVGPNYEQYF
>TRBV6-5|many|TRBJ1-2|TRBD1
TGTGCCAGCAGCCGGGACAGCTCGAAAAGTTTGCATGGCTACACCTTC
CASSRDSSKSLHGYTF
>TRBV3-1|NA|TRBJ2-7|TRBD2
TGTGCCAGCAGCCGCTCGGGTGCGGGAGTGCGCCCCGAGCAGTACTTC
CASSRSGAGVRPEQYF
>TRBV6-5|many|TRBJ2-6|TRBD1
TGTGCCAGCAGTTACGGTCTAACAGGGGCCTCTGGGGCCAACGTCCTGACTTTC
CASSYGLTGASGANVLTF
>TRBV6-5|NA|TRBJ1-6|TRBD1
TGTGCCAGCAGTTACTCGTCCCGACAGGGTTATAATTCACCCCTCCACTTT
CASSYSSRQGYNSPLHF
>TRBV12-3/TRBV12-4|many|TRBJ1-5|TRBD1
TGTGCCAGCAGGGGGACAGGAAATCAGCCCCAGCATTTT
CASRGTGNQPQHF
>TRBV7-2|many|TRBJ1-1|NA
TGTGCCAGCAGCTTTGACAGCGGGAGTGAAGCTTTCTTT
CASSFDSGSEAFF
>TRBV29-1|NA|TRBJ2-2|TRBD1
TGCAGCGTGCGACAGGGCGCGAACACCGGGGAGCTGTTTTTT
CSVRQGANTGELFF
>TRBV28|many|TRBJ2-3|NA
TGTGCCAGCAGTTTAAATACGCAGTATTTT
CASSLNTQYF
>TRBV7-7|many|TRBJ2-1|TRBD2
TGTGCCAGCAGCTTAGGTGTGGGACTAGCGGGGGAGGATGAGCAGTTCTTC
CASSLGVGLAGEDEQFF
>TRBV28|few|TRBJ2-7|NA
TGTGCCAGCAGTTCCTTGACGGATAAATTTTACGAGCAGTACTTC
CASSSLTDKFYEQYF
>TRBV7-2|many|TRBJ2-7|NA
TGTGCCAGCAGCCCTCTGGGTAGTAAGGGACCCGAGCAGTACTTC
CASSPLGSKGPEQYF
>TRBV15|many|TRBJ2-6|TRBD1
TGTGCCACCAGCCTAACACAGGGGGCGCGCGGGGCCAACGTCCTGACTTTC
CATSLTQGARGANVLTF
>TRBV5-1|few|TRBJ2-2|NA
TGCGCCAGCAGCTCCGGGACAAAATCATCGCTGGTGTTTTTT
CASSSGTKSSLVFF
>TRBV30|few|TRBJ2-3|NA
TGTGCCTGGAGTAAGGATACGCAGTATTTT
CAWSKDTQYF
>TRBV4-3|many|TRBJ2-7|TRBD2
TGCGCCAGCAGCCCCGGATCTAGCGGGGTCTACGAGCAGTACTTC
CASSPGSSGVYEQYF
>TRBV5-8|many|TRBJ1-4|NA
TGTGCCAGCAGCTTGCTTGGGGGTAATGAAAAACTGTTTTTT
CASSLLGGNEKLFF
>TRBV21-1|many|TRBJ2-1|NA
TGTGCCAGCAGCAAAAGACAAGAGCAGTTCTTC
CASSKRQEQFF
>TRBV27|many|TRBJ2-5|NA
TGTGCCAGCAGTTTATCGTCCAGTAGGGAGACCCAGTACTTC
CASSLSSSRETQYF
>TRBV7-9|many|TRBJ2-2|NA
TGTGCCAGCACCACCACAGGGGAGGAAGTCACCGGGGAGCTGTTTTTT
CASTTTGEEVTGELFF
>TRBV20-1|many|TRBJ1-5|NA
TGCAGTGCTTTTAAGGGGCCCAATCAGCCCCAGCATTTT
CSAFKGPNQPQHF
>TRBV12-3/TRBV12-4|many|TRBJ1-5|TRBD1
TGTGCCAGCAGCCCAGGGGGCCCCCAGCCCCAGCATTTT
CASSPGGPQPQHF
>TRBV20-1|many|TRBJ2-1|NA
TGCAGTGCTAGGGGCGCACACAGTGAGCAGTTCTTC
CSARGAHSEQFF
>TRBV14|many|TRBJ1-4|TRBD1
TGTGCCAGCAGCCAGCCCTGGGACAGGGGGCGAGAAAAACTGTTTTTT
CASSQPWDRGREKLFF
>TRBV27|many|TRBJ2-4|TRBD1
TGTGCCAGCAGTTTATCCCCGGGACAGGGGGTGTCCAAAAACATTCAGTACTTC
CASSLSPGQGVSKNIQYF
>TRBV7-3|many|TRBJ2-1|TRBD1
TGTGCCAGCAGCTCCGGACAGGGTTCGGGTGAGCAGTTCTTC
CASSSGQGSGEQFF
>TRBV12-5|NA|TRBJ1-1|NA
TGTGCTAGTGGTTCCGGGGCCCTCGGGGCTGAAGCTTTCTTT
CASGSGALGAEAFF
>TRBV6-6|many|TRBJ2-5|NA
TGTGCCAGCAGTTTCCAGGGGAGGGGAGAGACCCAGTACTTC
CASSFQGRGETQYF
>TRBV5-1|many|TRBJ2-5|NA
TGCGCCAGCAGGCAGGGACGAGAGGGGGAGACCCAGTACTTC
CASRQGREGETQYF
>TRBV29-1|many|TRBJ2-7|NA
TGCAGCGGAGGGGGTACCTACGAGCAGTACTTC
CSGGGTYEQYF
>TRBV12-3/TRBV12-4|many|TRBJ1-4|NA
TGTGCCAGCAGTTTAGGGGAAAGGAATGAAAAACTGTTTTTT
CASSLGERNEKLFF
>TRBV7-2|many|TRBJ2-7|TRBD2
TGTGCCAGCAGCCCCGGGGGGTGCGAGCAGTACTTC
CASSPGGCEQYF
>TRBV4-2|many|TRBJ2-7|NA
TGTGCCAGCAGCCAAGAGGCACAAGAGCAGTACTTC
CASSQEAQEQYF
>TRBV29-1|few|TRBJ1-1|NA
TGCAGCGTTGACCAGACTCCCATGAACACTGAAGCTTTCTTT
CSVDQTPMNTEAFF